Shown below are 26 T cell receptor beta chains from a single sample sequenced in a study of blood T cells in healthy people across ages (dated by TCRdb to about 2015). Libraries were constructed by 5' RACE. Sequencing was performed on an Illumina HiSeq 2500. A second roughly 6 to 12 cycle PCR used a sample-barcoded 5' primer and a J-beta primer mix. TCRdb trimmed the raw reads at Q25, called clones with MiXCR and kept productive beta chains. Each CDR3 protein appears once, grouped with its most common genes and DNA. The sample profile shows around 710,000 distinct CDR3 sequences; more than 40% of them were found once. The top ten clones comprise about 20% of the sample. Sequenced input: blood. The source is a woman aged 60-70 years in good health.

The V gene is TRBV7-2, the J gene TRBJ1-2; 7 bases match TRBD1. With 5 bases clipped from V and 7 bases from J, the junction kept 10 bases outside the gene matches. The CDR3 is made up of 14 amino acids. CDR1 SGHTA and CDR2 FQGNSA come from the germline V gene. The CDR3 DNA sequence: TGTGCCAGCAGCGCCCGGAAGGGGGCGATTGGCTACACCTTC. Amino acids: CASSARKGAIGYTF.

The CDR3 nucleotides read TGCTGCGCTCAACACAGGGTTGGAGCTGAAGCTTTCTTT. It translates to CCAQHRVGAEAFF. The chain links TRBV29-1 to TRBJ1-1, with D maybe TRBD1 (6 bases). CDR1 is SQVTM, CDR2 ANQGSEA, per germline. This CDR3 is built from 13 residues.

The chain couples TRBV20-1 to TRBJ1-2; D possibly corresponds to TRBD1 (6 bases). The CDR3 sequence is 10 residues long. V dropped 7 bases and J dropped 8 bases, with 11 bases sitting between them. Per the germline V gene, CDR1 is DFQATT and CDR2 is SNEGSKA (reference sequence). The CDR3 is CSVTGYGYTF. The CDR3 nucleotides read TGCAGTGTAACAGGGTACGGCTACACCTTC.

This clonotype was counted at least ten times. The chain carries TRBV7-2 and TRBJ2-5; the match to TRBD1 covers 10 bases. Germline CDR1 SGHTA, CDR2 FQGNSA. The CDR3 covers 16 residues. V lost 4 bases to trimming and J lost 5 bases; unmatched junction nucleotides: 10. CDR3 region: CASSSRGTGAGETQYF. DNA for the CDR3: TGTGCCAGCAGCTCTCGCGGGACAGGGGCGGGGGAGACCCAGTACTTC.

This clonotype was observed a few times. The genes are TRBV10-3 and TRBJ2-5; 13 bases are a match to TRBD2. CDR3 length equals 15 residues. The germline V gene has CDR1 ENHRY and CDR2 SYGVKD. The ends lost 6 bases at V and 5 bases at J; junction bases unmatched: 6. The CDR3 sequence: CAIRTSGGPGETQYF. The CDR3 region has the DNA TGTGCCATCAGGACTAGCGGGGGGCCCGGGGAGACCCAGTACTTC.

In its sample, this clonotype was seen a few times. This chain links TRBV7-2 with TRBJ1-4; D not certain. V was cut by 1 base and J by 0 bases, with 6 bases left in between. Germline loops: CDR1 SGHTA, CDR2 FQGNSA. This CDR3 is built from 15 residues. The CDR3 sequence: CASSLGDTTNEKLFF. DNA for the CDR3: TGTGCCAGCAGCTTAGGAGATACAACTAATGAAAAACTGTTTTTT.

This chain connects TRBV12-3 or TRBV12-4 to TRBJ2-6; D remains unclear. The length of the CDR3 is 17 residues. Between the trimmed V and J ends, which lost 1 base and 0 bases, there was a span of 10 bases. CDR3 DNA sequence: TGTGCCAGCAGTTTAGGCGGCCGCTACTCTGGGGCCAACGTCCTGACTTTC. Its translation: CASSLGGRYSGANVLTF.

This chain joins TRBV6-6 and TRBJ1-4, with D maybe TRBD1 (5 bases). The length of the CDR3 is 13 residues. Germline loops: CDR1 MNHNY, CDR2 SVGAGI (reference sequence). Trimming removed 6 bases at V and 10 bases at J, with 15 bases between. This CDR3 is CASRATGVGKLFF. Written as DNA, the CDR3 is TGTGCCAGCAGGGCCACAGGAGTGGGAAAACTGTTTTTT.

In this sample, this clonotype turned up many times. This chain connects TRBV20-1 to TRBJ2-7, with D uncertain. This CDR3 is built from 13 residues. The germline V gene encodes CDR1 DFQATT and CDR2 SNEGSKA (reference sequence). V was trimmed by 6 bases and J by 2 bases, leaving 14 bases between them. The CDR3 region is CSAPKVTTYEQYF. CDR3 nucleotide sequence: TGCAGTGCCCCCAAAGTGACCACCTACGAGCAGTACTTC.

This chain joins TRBV11-1 and TRBJ2-3; no firm D call. Trimming shortened V by 4 bases and J by 0 bases, and 11 bases separated the two germline ends. Germline CDR1 is SGHAT and CDR2 is FQDESV (reference sequence). The CDR3 runs to 15 residues. The CDR3 DNA follows: TGTGCCAGCAGCTCTGGAGAATCGAGCACAGATACGCAGTATTTT. Translation gives CASSSGESSTDTQYF.

This chain uses TRBV29-1 with TRBJ1-1; D unresolved. The germline CDR1 and CDR2 sequences are SQVTM and ANQGSEA. With 6 bases removed from V and 7 bases from J, the gap between germline ends came to 12 bases. This CDR3 region has 11 residues. The CDR3 region has the DNA TGCAGCGTGTCACATGCTAATGAAGCTTTCTTT. It codes for CSVSHANEAFF. The variable domain in full, completed from reference TRBV29-1 and TRBJ1-1, reads SAVISQKPSRDICQRGTSLTIQCQVDSQVTMMFWYRQQPGQSLTLIATANQGSEATYESGFVIDKFPISRPNLTFSTLTVSNMSPEDSSIYLCSVSHANEAFFGQGTRLTVV.

The CDR3 spells CASSPGLAIYNEQFF. CDR3 in DNA: TGTGCCAGCAGCCCAGGACTAGCGATCTACAATGAGCAGTTCTTC. The chain uses TRBV3-1 and TRBJ2-1, with 9 bases matching TRBD2. Trimming removed 4 bases from V and 3 bases from J; junction bases left unmatched: 4. CDR1 is LGHDT, CDR2 YNNKEL, per germline (reference sequence). There are 15 residues in the CDR3.

This clonotype appeared a few times. The chain uses TRBV27 and TRBJ2-2, with a weak D call TRBD1 (5 bases). Germline V gives CDR1 MNHEY, CDR2 SMNVEV (reference sequence). Trimming took 5 bases from V and 6 from J, leaving 10 bases between them. CDR3 length: 13 residues. The CDR3 sequence is CASSIAGSGELFF. The DNA for the CDR3 is TGTGCCAGCAGTATAGCAGGGTCCGGGGAGCTGTTTTTT.

The table lists this clonotype with a few counts. The rearrangement joins TRBV9 to TRBJ2-3; 14 positions agree with TRBD2. Germline V gene lookup returns CDR1 SGDLS and CDR2 YYNGEE. V was clipped by 4 bases and J by 6 bases; unmatched bases: 4. This CDR3 has 15 amino acids. Here the CDR3 DNA reads TGTGCCAGCAGCTGGGGGACTAGCGGGGGTGATACGCAGTATTTT. Translation gives CASSWGTSGGDTQYF.

V gene TRBV9 combines with J gene TRBJ2-1, with D perhaps being TRBD1 or TRBD2 (5 bases each). TRBJ2-7 explains the end of the DNA better; the J call may be wrong. Germline V gives CDR1 SGDLS, CDR2 YYNGEE. The CDR3 covers 17 residues. The CDR3 DNA reads TGTGCCAGCAGCGTAGACACGGTGGGACCGGTCTACAATGAGCAGTACTTC. It is translated as CASSVDTVGPVYNEQYF.

Points on this clonotype: The junction does not match germline at one end; this may be a read error. The gene calls are TRBV7-6 and TRBJ2-5; D might be TRBD1 (5 bases). The CDR3 has 15 amino acids. Germline V gene sequence: CDR1 SGHVS, CDR2 FNYEAQ. CDR3 loop: CVSSLVQERGQTQYF. The CDR3 DNA reads TGTGTCAGCAGCTTAGTCCAGGAAAGGGGTCAGACCCAGTACTTC.

This rearrangement joins TRBV7-9 to TRBJ2-7, with 7 bases fitting TRBD2. CDR3 length equals 15 residues. Germline CDR1 reads SEHNR; CDR2 reads FQNEAQ (reference sequence). V lost 2 bases, J lost 7 bases, and 11 bases stayed unmatched. In DNA form, the CDR3 reads TGTGCCAGCAGCTTACCACAGGTTGCGGGAGATGAGCAGTACTTC. It translates to CASSLPQVAGDEQYF.

This clonotype came up a few times. The chain joins TRBV2 to TRBJ2-6, with D tentatively TRBD2 (5 bases). Germline assignment: CDR1 SNHLY and CDR2 FYNNEI. Between the trimmed V and J ends, which lost 2 bases and 1 base, there was a span of 6 bases. This CDR3 has 15 amino acids. This CDR3 reads CASSERGSGANVLTF. CDR3 nucleotide sequence: TGTGCCAGCAGTGAAAGAGGGTCTGGGGCCAACGTCCTGACTTTC.

Comment on this clonotype: This may arise from a read error, as a much more abundant clone is one base away. As the CDR3 is not closed by the conserved phenylalanine or tryptophan, this likely results from a read error. The chain couples TRBV4-2 to TRBJ2-3; no definite D call. The CDR3 covers 12 residues. Trimming stripped 1 base from V and 7 bases from J, with 6 bases between. Germline V CDR1 and CDR2: LGHNA, YNFKEQ. In nucleotides, the CDR3 is TGTGCCAGCAGCCAAGGATTAAATACGCAGTATGTT. Translating gives CASSQGLNTQYV.

This chain joins TRBV4-1 and TRBJ2-2; the D is unclear. CDR1 is MGHRA, CDR2 YSYEKL, per germline. Trimming cost V 2 bases and J 4 bases, with 8 bases left between them. CDR3 length: 14 residues. The CDR3 nucleotides read TGCGCCAGCAGCCAACAGGAATCCACCGGGGAGCTGTTTTTT. As protein: CASSQQESTGELFF.

The sample holds a few counts of this clonotype. The chain recombines TRBV24-1 with TRBJ2-5; D may be TRBD1 or TRBD2 (5 bases each). The length of the CDR3 is 15 residues. CDR1 and CDR2 from the germline V gene are KGHDR and SFDVKD. V dropped 3 bases and J dropped 11 bases, with 21 bases sitting between them. This CDR3 reads CATSDVSGPGTGQYF. The CDR3 DNA follows: TGTGCCACCAGTGATGTCTCGGGCCCGGGGACGGGGCAGTACTTC.

This clonotype was counted only a few times. The chain combines TRBV11-1 with TRBJ2-3; D might be TRBD2 (5 bases). The CDR3 consists of 13 residues. CDR1 is SGHAT and CDR2 is FQDESV in the germline V gene (reference sequence). The germline V and J ends were trimmed by 4 bases and 7 bases, with 12 bases remaining between them. The CDR3 region is CASSSRGLNTQYF. The CDR3 DNA reads TGTGCCAGCAGCTCGCGCGGACTCAATACGCAGTATTTT.

The chain carries TRBV29-1 and TRBJ2-1; 12 bases map to TRBD2. Per germline, CDR1 SQVTM and CDR2 ANQGSEA. Trimming took 5 bases from V and 8 from J; bases not matched to a gene: 10. There are 15 residues in the CDR3. CDR3 region: CSVSSLAGGVDEQFF. The DNA of the CDR3 is TGCAGCGTTTCTTCTCTAGCGGGAGGGGTCGATGAGCAGTTCTTC.

The chain links TRBV7-9 to TRBJ2-7, with 8 bases aligning to TRBD2. Germline CDR1 is SEHNR and CDR2 is FQNEAQ (reference sequence). CDR3 length: 15 amino acids. The J segment lost 2 bases and the V segment lost 5 bases, leaving 8 bases of the junction unmatched. CDR3 protein: CASSLHSGSPYEQYF. In nucleotides, the CDR3 is TGTGCCAGCAGCCTACACAGCGGGAGTCCCTACGAGCAGTACTTC.

A note on this clonotype: Given a much more abundant clone one base away, this may be a read error. The chain combines TRBV10-3 with TRBJ2-1; possibly TRBD2 for D (5 bases). Near its end, the DNA agrees better with TRBJ2-7, so the J call may be wrong. CDR3 length equals 12 residues. In germline, CDR1 is ENHRY, CDR2 SYGVKD. The CDR3 is CAARTADNEQYF. CDR3 DNA sequence: TGTGCCGCCCGGACTGCTGACAATGAGCAGTACTTC.

This clonotype has just a few counts. The V call is TRBV19, the J call TRBJ1-2; D possibly corresponds to TRBD1 (5 bases). The CDR3 totals 17 residues. The ends were cut back, 3 bases at V and 0 bases at J, with 17 bases in the middle. Germline CDR1 reads LNHDA; CDR2 reads SQIVND (reference sequence). CDR3 region: CASSILSPGYANYGYTF. In DNA form, the CDR3 reads TGTGCCAGTAGTATCCTATCACCAGGGTACGCTAACTATGGCTACACCTTC. Full variable domain (rest looked up from reference TRBV19 and TRBJ1-2): DGGITQSPKYLFRKEGQNVTLSCEQNLNHDAMYWYRQDPGQGLRLIYYSQIVNDFQKGDIAEGYSVSREKKESFPLTVTSAQKNPTAFYLCASSILSPGYANYGYTFGSGTRLTVV.